This T cell receptor beta chain was retrieved from a study of blood T cell repertoires in COVID-19. Study context: Researchers got acute and convalescent COVID-19 samples from the United States, Italy and Spain. T cells, B-cell-depleted T cells, or PBMCs provided the cDNA or gDNA that served as material.

The sample holds a few counts of this clone. This CDR3 contains 15 residues. Looked up from germline, CDR1 is LGHNA and CDR2 is YNFKEQ. The V and J ends lost 2 bases and 6 bases, in that order; junction bases with no gene match: 8. As processed by the authors: By means of reference gene primer amplification, nucleated cell counts were estimated. Generated by immunoSEQ multiplex PCR, the TCRdb table keeps only in-frame clones and is missing some. The V and J calls and the clone size are those of that table, but D and trimming were determined from the DNA. The profile shows over 100,000 clones, approximately 82% of them singletons.

The clonotype originates from a man in his fifties or sixties with active or convalescent COVID-19. V and J are TRBV4-2 and TRBJ2-7; 9 positions agree with TRBD1. The sequenced sample consisted of peripheral blood. This chain's CDR3 is CASSQNRGRISEQYF. The DNA of the CDR3 is TGTGCCAGCAGCCAAAACAGGGGGCGAATTTCCGAGCAGTACTTC.